Following are 32 T cell receptor beta chains from one sample sequenced in a study of shared clonotypes between healthy human individuals. Clones were sequenced by immunoSEQ multiplex PCR, and TCRdb holds only the in-frame ones, with some missing. The sample records some 470,000 clones, about 82% being singletons. Sequenced: PBMCs. These receptors came from a middle-aged woman in good health. Some clones in this sample may be carry-over from other donors' samples.

In regard to this clone: An end of the junction differs from the germline gene, which may be a read error. The genes are TRBV5-1 and TRBJ2-2; D might be TRBD2 (5 bases). Per the germline V gene, CDR1 is SGHRS and CDR2 is YFSETQ. The CDR3 runs to 15 residues. CDR3 sequence: CASSLVTNSAGELFF. DNA for the CDR3: TGCGCCAGCAGCTTGGTGACAAATAGCGCCGGTGAGCTGTTTTTT.

The rearrangement joins TRBV27 to TRBJ1-5; weak D call: TRBD1 (6 bases). CDR3 length: 15 amino acids. Germline lookup yields CDR1 MNHEY and CDR2 SMNVEV (reference sequence). The V end was cut by 4 bases, the J end by 0 bases, with 10 bases between. The CDR3 loop is CASSSYRDSNQPQHF. In DNA form, the CDR3 reads TGTGCCAGCAGTTCCTACAGGGATAGCAATCAGCCCCAGCATTTT.

The chain carries TRBV4-3 and TRBJ2-7; TRBD2 might be the D (6 bases). Trimming shortened V by 0 bases and J by 6 bases, and 9 bases separated the two germline ends. This CDR3 is 13 amino acids long. From germline, CDR1 is LGHNA and CDR2 YSLEER. Here the CDR3 reads CASSQDRGSEQYF. In DNA, the CDR3 is TGCGCCAGCAGCCAAGATCGGGGGAGCGAGCAGTACTTC.

The CDR3 region is CASSIRGRGNTGELFF. The DNA for the CDR3 is TGTGCCAGTAGTATCAGGGGGCGGGGGAACACCGGGGAGCTGTTTTTT. This chain connects TRBV19 to TRBJ2-2; 8 bases align to TRBD1. This CDR3 has 16 residues. CDR1 and CDR2 from the germline V gene are LNHDA and SQIVND (reference sequence). After removal of 3 bases from V and 1 base from J, the junction contained 4 bases not matched to a gene.

This clone was detected many times. The rearrangement links TRBV28 to TRBJ2-6; D perhaps matches TRBD1 (5 bases). This CDR3 is built from 14 residues. CDR1 is MDHEN, CDR2 SYDVKM, per germline. The germline V and J ends were trimmed by 10 bases and 2 bases, with 12 bases remaining between them. The CDR3 protein is CATLTEPGANVLTF. The CDR3 DNA follows: TGTGCCACCCTGACAGAGCCTGGGGCCAACGTCCTGACTTTC.

This chain uses TRBV7-9 with TRBJ2-5; possibly TRBD2 for D (6 bases). Germline V gives CDR1 SEHNR, CDR2 FQNEAQ (reference sequence). The V end lost 5 bases, the J end lost 11 bases, and 21 bases lay between the germline ends. The CDR3 has 14 amino acids. CDR3 sequence reads: CASSPRGLGGEQYF. The CDR3 DNA reads TGTGCCAGCAGCCCGCGGGGTTTAGGAGGTGAGCAGTACTTC.

This clone was picked up a small number of times. The same CDR3 also results from other DNA sequences found in this sample. The chain is built from TRBV11-3 and TRBJ2-3; the D gene is possibly TRBD1 (5 bases). The CDR3 sequence is 14 residues long. With 1 base removed from V and 1 base from J, the gap between germline ends came to 6 bases. Germline V gene lookup returns CDR1 SGHNT and CDR2 YENEEA. CDR3 bases: TGTGCCAGCAGCTTAGGCAGGGGCACAGATACGCAGTATTTT. This codes for CASSLGRGTDTQYF.

The rearrangement uses TRBV6-1 and TRBJ1-5; D remains ambiguous. Trimming took 2 bases from V and 1 from J, leaving 9 bases between them. The CDR3 is 15 amino acids. The germline gives CDR1 MNHNS, CDR2 SASEGT. CDR3 in DNA: TGTGCCAGCAGTGAATGGCAGAGCAGCAATCAGCCCCAGCATTTT. Translated, it gives CASSEWQSSNQPQHF.

This clone showed up just a few times. CDR3 protein: CATRDGSYNEQFF. CDR3 coding DNA: TGTGCCACCAGAGACGGGAGTTACAATGAGCAGTTCTTC. V gene TRBV15 combines with J gene TRBJ2-1; D might be TRBD2 (6 bases). Germline V gives CDR1 LNHNV, CDR2 YYDKDF (reference sequence). Trimming took off 6 bases at V and 4 bases at J, with 10 bases between the two ends. CDR3 length: 13 residues.

J is TRBJ2-7 and V is TRBV18; no clear D gene. CDR3 length: 14 residues. The germline V gene encodes CDR1 KGHSH and CDR2 LQKENI. Trimming took off 2 bases at V and 4 bases at J, with 12 bases between the two ends. The CDR3 is CASSPVESGYEQYF. The CDR3, as DNA: TGTGCCAGCTCACCAGTCGAAAGTGGGTACGAGCAGTACTTC.

J is TRBJ2-5 and V is TRBV9, with 16 bases lining up with TRBD2. J gave up 2 bases and V 0 bases, and 7 bases lay outside the gene matches. Per the germline V gene, CDR1 is SGDLS and CDR2 is YYNGEE. This CDR3 spans 19 amino acids. CDR3 nucleotide sequence: TGTGCCAGCAGCGTAGCGGGGGGACTAGCGGGAGGGGGTCAAGAGACCCAGTACTTC. Protein sequence: CASSVAGGLAGGGQETQYF.

This rearrangement joins TRBV28 to TRBJ2-6; D perhaps matches TRBD2 (5 bases). The CDR3 loop spans 16 amino acids. Germline-derived CDR1 and CDR2 are MDHEN and SYDVKM. The V and J ends lost 3 bases and 2 bases respectively, with 11 bases between them. This chain's CDR3 is CASSFSGAAGANVLTF. CDR3 coding DNA: TGTGCCAGCAGTTTCAGCGGCGCCGCTGGGGCCAACGTCCTGACTTTC.

This clone was recorded once. A far larger clone is one base from this, pointing to a likely read error. V is TRBV7-2 and J is TRBJ2-7; no definite D call. V lost 5 bases and J 0 bases, leaving 2 bases between the germline ends. Germline CDR1 and CDR2: SGHTA and FQGNSA. The CDR3 has 11 residues. In DNA form, the CDR3 reads TGTGCCAGCAGCGACTCCTACGAGCAGTACTTC. Encoded protein: CASSDSYEQYF.

The CDR3 sequence is CASSPQLYTQYF. Written as DNA, the CDR3 is TGTGCCAGCAGCCCTCAACTGTATACGCAGTATTTT. This rearrangement joins TRBV28 to TRBJ2-3; D is ambiguous. The germline gives CDR1 MDHEN, CDR2 SYDVKM. The CDR3 consists of 12 residues. The germline V and J ends were trimmed by 6 bases and 7 bases, with 11 bases remaining between them.

This clone was detected only a few times. The gene calls are TRBV5-6 and TRBJ2-7; 8 nucleotides align to TRBD2. The germline gives CDR1 SGHDT, CDR2 YYEEEE. The CDR3 contains 15 residues. Trimming took 4 bases from V and 0 from J; bases not matched to a gene: 6. CDR3 in amino acids: CASSRGLVSSYEQYF. The CDR3 coding sequence is TGTGCCAGCAGCCGGGGACTAGTCAGCTCCTACGAGCAGTACTTC. Full variable domain (remainder filled in from reference TRBV5-6 and TRBJ2-7): DAGVTQSPTHLIKTRGQQVTLRCSPKSGHDTVSWYQQALGQGPQFIFQYYEEEERQRGNFPDRFSGHQFPNYSSELNVNALLLGDSALYLCASSRGLVSSYEQYFGPGTRLTVT.

Here the CDR3 reads CASSIVAYANTGELFF. The CDR3 DNA sequence: TGTGCCAGTAGTATAGTTGCGTACGCGAACACCGGGGAGCTGTTTTTT. The chain joins TRBV19 to TRBJ2-2; D not resolved. The CDR3 is 16 residues long. From germline, CDR1 is LNHDA and CDR2 SQIVND (reference sequence). V lost 1 base and J lost 0, with 9 bases in between.

The rearrangement uses TRBV15 and TRBJ2-1; D possibly matches TRBD1 or TRBD2 (5 bases each). CDR1 and CDR2 from the germline V gene are LNHNV and YYDKDF (reference sequence). CDR3 length: 13 residues. Deletions cut 0 bases from V and 9 bases from J, with 9 bases between. The CDR3 region is CATSRDPGTEQFF. Written as DNA, the CDR3 is TGTGCCACCAGCAGAGACCCAGGGACTGAGCAGTTCTTC.

The chain is built from TRBV7-2 and TRBJ2-5, with 8 positions matching TRBD1. This CDR3 region has 15 residues. The germline V gene encodes CDR1 SGHTA and CDR2 FQGNSA. V trimming: 5 bases; J trimming: 2 bases; junction bases outside the gene matches: 7. The CDR3 DNA reads TGTGCCAGCAGCCCCCGGACAGGGTCACAAGAGACCCAGTACTTC. As protein: CASSPRTGSQETQYF.

The J gene is TRBJ1-2, the V gene TRBV28; D is uncertain. The CDR3 contains 14 residues. Germline CDR1 MDHEN, CDR2 SYDVKM. V shed 2 bases and J shed 6 bases, with 13 bases lying between them. CDR3 loop: CASSLRRSEHGYTF. The CDR3 region has the DNA TGTGCCAGCAGTTTACGACGCTCCGAACATGGCTACACCTTC.

The chain combines TRBV6-5 with TRBJ2-2, with D possibly being TRBD2 (6 bases). V lost 6 bases and J 8 bases, leaving 19 bases between the germline ends. The CDR3 has 15 amino acids. CDR1 is MNHEY, CDR2 SVGAGI, per germline. The CDR3 is CASRRSGGVVGELFF. The CDR3 region has the DNA TGTGCCAGCAGACGATCCGGAGGGGTGGTGGGGGAGCTGTTTTTT.

Comments on this clone: It may be a read error: a sequence one base away is much more abundant. Other DNA sequences of this sample code for an identical CDR3. CDR3 region: CASSFRAQETQYF. DNA of the CDR3: TGTGCCAGCAGCTTCCGAGCACAAGAGACCCAGTACTTC. V gene TRBV7-9 combines with J gene TRBJ2-5; the D is unclear. V was shortened by 3 bases and J by 2 bases, with 7 bases between the two germline ends. The CDR3 contains 13 residues. Per germline, CDR1 SEHNR and CDR2 FQNEAQ (reference sequence).

With respect to this clone: A read error is the likely source, as a far larger clone sits one nucleotide away. The rearrangement joins TRBV6-6 to TRBJ1-1; D may be TRBD1 (5 bases). The CDR3 spans 13 residues. Germline CDR1 MNHNY, CDR2 SVGAGI (reference sequence). The CDR3 DNA reads as TGTGCCATTCGACAGCCCCAGAACACTGAAGCTCTCTTT. Translated, it gives CAIRQPQNTEALF.

V gene TRBV7-7 combines with J gene TRBJ2-2, with a possible D match to TRBD1 (5 bases). CDR3 length: 15 residues. Trimming removed 0 bases at V and 3 bases at J, with 8 bases between. CDR1 and CDR2 from the germline V gene are SSHAT and FNYEAQ (reference sequence). This chain's CDR3 is CASSLAGADTGELFF. CDR3 DNA: TGTGCCAGCAGCTTAGCAGGGGCGGACACCGGGGAGCTGTTTTTT.

The chain carries TRBV6-5 and TRBJ2-2; D remains ambiguous. Germline lookup yields CDR1 MNHEY and CDR2 SVGAGI. This CDR3 has 15 amino acids. Trimming took off 4 bases at V and 7 bases at J, with 16 bases between the two ends. The CDR3 DNA reads as TGTGCCAGCAGTTCTGGCGTTCTAGGTGGCGGGGAGCTGTTTTTT. Translation: CASSSGVLGGGELFF.

The V gene is TRBV7-9, the J gene TRBJ2-7; D not resolved. CDR1 is SEHNR, CDR2 FQNEAQ, per germline (reference sequence). The CDR3 sequence is 16 residues long. The V end was cut by 2 bases, the J end by 0 bases, with 14 bases between. The DNA for the CDR3 is TGTGCCAGCAGCTTAATCGAGCAGGTGCTCTCCTACGAGCAGTACTTC. The encoded protein is CASSLIEQVLSYEQYF.

This rearrangement joins TRBV6-5 to TRBJ1-1, with 7 bases that match TRBD1. The CDR3 consists of 14 residues. The ends lost 2 bases at V and 3 bases at J; junction bases unmatched: 3. Germline CDR1 is MNHEY and CDR2 is SVGAGI. The CDR3 reads CASSYAQGDTEAFF. The CDR3 bases are TGTGCCAGCAGTTACGCGCAGGGGGACACTGAAGCTTTCTTT.

The gene calls are TRBV7-3 and TRBJ2-3; TRBD2 matches at 8 bases. Germline CDR1 SGHTA, CDR2 FQGTGA. The V segment lost 1 base and the J segment 1 base; nucleotides outside the gene matches: 4. The CDR3 spans 16 residues. CDR3: CASSLSAGGGTDTQYF. Written as DNA, the CDR3 is TGTGCCAGCAGCTTAAGCGCGGGAGGCGGCACAGATACGCAGTATTTT.

The gene calls are TRBV10-2 and TRBJ2-1; 9 bases fit TRBD2. This CDR3 spans 16 amino acids. Germline CDR1 and CDR2: WSHSY and SAAADI. The CDR3 protein is CVSTGFSGSSYNEQFF. DNA of the CDR3: TGCGTCAGTACAGGGTTTAGCGGGAGCTCCTACAATGAGCAGTTCTTC.

To note about this clone: A far larger clone differs by one base, so this is likely a read error. This rearrangement joins TRBV19 to TRBJ2-6; D is ambiguous. The CDR3 totals 11 residues. V was shortened by 4 bases and J by 12 bases, with 7 bases between the two germline ends. From germline, CDR1 is LNHDA and CDR2 SQIVND (reference sequence). The CDR3 DNA reads as TGTGCCAGTAGTACGGGCCCCGTCCTGACTTTC. Its protein product is CASSTGPVLTF.

The rearrangement uses TRBV6-1 and TRBJ2-7; the D gene is possibly TRBD2 (5 bases). The ends were cut back, 2 bases at V and 5 bases at J, with 7 bases in the middle. CDR3 length equals 12 residues. Germline CDR1 MNHNS, CDR2 SASEGT. The CDR3 DNA reads as TGTGCCAGCAGTGAAATGAGGGACGAGCAGTACTTC. Its protein is CASSEMRDEQYF.

This clone was detected once. The gene calls are TRBV30 and TRBJ2-7; maybe TRBD1 (6 bases). The CDR3 runs to 12 residues. Germline CDR1 and CDR2: GTSNPN and SVGIG (reference sequence). Trimming shortened V by 3 bases and J by 2 bases, and 8 bases separated the two germline ends. CDR3 in DNA: TGTGCCTGGAGCGCAGGGGCCTACGAGCAGTACTTC. Its translation is CAWSAGAYEQYF.

Only one count was recorded for this clone. This chain links TRBV5-8 with TRBJ2-2, with D possibly being TRBD1 (6 bases). Germline lookup yields CDR1 SGHTS and CDR2 YDEGEE. V was shortened by 1 base and J by 4 bases, with 14 bases between the two germline ends. CDR3 length equals 16 residues. The CDR3 loop reads CASSLLSGQPTGELFF. CDR3 coding DNA: TGTGCCAGCAGCTTGCTGAGCGGACAGCCCACCGGGGAGCTGTTTTTT.